These 2 T cell receptor beta chains were sequenced from one sample in a study of blood T cell repertoires in COVID-19. Sequencing was performed with immunoSEQ multiplex PCR; in TCRdb, only in-frame clones are kept and a portion is missing. Of about 110,000 clones in the sample, around 84% were seen once. Sequencing was carried out using peripheral blood. The receptors here all came from a man in his forties with acute or convalescent COVID-19.

The chain links TRBV7-9 to TRBJ1-1; perhaps TRBD1 as D (6 bases). CDR1 and CDR2 from the germline V gene are SEHNR and FQNEAQ (reference sequence). This CDR3 has 15 amino acids. V was clipped by 5 bases and J by 2 bases, with 15 bases between them. CDR3 nucleotides: TGTGCCAGCAGCCATTTAAGGGGGATTAACACTGAAGCTTTCTTT. This sequence encodes CASSHLRGINTEAFF.

The gene calls are TRBV24-1 and TRBJ2-3; 10 positions agree with TRBD1. Trimming took 4 bases from V and 5 from J; bases not matched to a gene: 8. Germline-derived CDR1 and CDR2 are KGHDR and SFDVKD. CDR3 length: 16 amino acids. The CDR3 reads CATSDRTGGSGDTQYF. DNA for the CDR3: TGTGCCACCAGTGACAGGACAGGGGGGTCGGGAGATACGCAGTATTTT.